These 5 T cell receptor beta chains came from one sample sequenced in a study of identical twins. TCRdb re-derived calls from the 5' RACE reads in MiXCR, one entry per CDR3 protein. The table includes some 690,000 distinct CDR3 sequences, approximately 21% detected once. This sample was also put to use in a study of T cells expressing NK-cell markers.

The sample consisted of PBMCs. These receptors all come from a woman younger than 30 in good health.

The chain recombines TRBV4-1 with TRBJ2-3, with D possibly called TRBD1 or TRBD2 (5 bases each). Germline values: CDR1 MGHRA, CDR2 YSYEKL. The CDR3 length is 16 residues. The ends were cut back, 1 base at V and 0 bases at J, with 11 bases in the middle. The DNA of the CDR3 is TGCGCCAGCAGCCAAGGGGGGTACGATAGCACAGATACGCAGTATTTT. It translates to CASSQGGYDSTDTQYF.

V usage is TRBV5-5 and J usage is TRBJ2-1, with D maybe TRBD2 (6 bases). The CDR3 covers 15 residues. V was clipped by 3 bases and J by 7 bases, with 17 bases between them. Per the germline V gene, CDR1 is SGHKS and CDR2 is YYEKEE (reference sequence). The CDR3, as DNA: TGTGCCAGCAGCTCCTTGGAGGGTTATCGGAATGAGCAGTTCTTC. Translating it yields CASSSLEGYRNEQFF. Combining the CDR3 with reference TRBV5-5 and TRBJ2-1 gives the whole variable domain DAGVTQSPTHLIKTRGQQVTLRCSPISGHKSVSWYQQVLGQGPQFIFQYYEKEERGRGNFPDRFSARQFPNYSSELNVNALLLGDSALYLCASSSLEGYRNEQFFGPGTRLTVL.

CDR3 residues: CANTQGLGTEAFF. In DNA, the CDR3 is TGTGCCAACACACAGGGGTTGGGTACTGAAGCTTTCTTT. V usage is TRBV12-3 or TRBV12-4 and J usage is TRBJ1-1; 7 bases agree with TRBD1. The CDR3 sequence is 13 residues long. V shed 10 bases and J 5 bases; nucleotides not matched to a gene: 10.

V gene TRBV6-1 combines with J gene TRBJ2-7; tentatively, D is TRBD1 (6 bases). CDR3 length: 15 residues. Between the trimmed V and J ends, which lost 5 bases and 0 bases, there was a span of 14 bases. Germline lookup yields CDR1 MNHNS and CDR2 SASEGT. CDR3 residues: CASSKGQPSSYEQYF. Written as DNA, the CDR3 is TGTGCCAGCAGTAAAGGACAGCCCAGCTCCTACGAGCAGTACTTC.

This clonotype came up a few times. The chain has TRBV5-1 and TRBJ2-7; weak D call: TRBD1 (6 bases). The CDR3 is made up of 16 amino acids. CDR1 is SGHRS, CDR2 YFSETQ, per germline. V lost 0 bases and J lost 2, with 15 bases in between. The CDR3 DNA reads TGCGCCAGCAGCTTGGATGGTGGACAGCCAACCTACGAGCAGTACTTC. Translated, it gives CASSLDGGQPTYEQYF.